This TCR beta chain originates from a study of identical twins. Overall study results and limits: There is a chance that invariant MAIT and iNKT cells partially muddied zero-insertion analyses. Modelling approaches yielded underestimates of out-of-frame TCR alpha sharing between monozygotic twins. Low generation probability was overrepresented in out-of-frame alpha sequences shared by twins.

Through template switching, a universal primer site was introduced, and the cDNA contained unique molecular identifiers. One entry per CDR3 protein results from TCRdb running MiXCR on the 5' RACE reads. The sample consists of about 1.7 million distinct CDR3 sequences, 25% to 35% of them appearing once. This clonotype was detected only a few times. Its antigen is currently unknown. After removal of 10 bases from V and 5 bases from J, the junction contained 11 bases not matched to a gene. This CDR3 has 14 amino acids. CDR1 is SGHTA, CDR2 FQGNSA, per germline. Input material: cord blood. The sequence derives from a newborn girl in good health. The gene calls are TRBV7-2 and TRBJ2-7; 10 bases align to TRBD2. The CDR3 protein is CAIRTSGRDDEQYF. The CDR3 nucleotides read TGTGCCATCAGAACGAGCGGGAGGGACGACGAGCAGTACTTC.